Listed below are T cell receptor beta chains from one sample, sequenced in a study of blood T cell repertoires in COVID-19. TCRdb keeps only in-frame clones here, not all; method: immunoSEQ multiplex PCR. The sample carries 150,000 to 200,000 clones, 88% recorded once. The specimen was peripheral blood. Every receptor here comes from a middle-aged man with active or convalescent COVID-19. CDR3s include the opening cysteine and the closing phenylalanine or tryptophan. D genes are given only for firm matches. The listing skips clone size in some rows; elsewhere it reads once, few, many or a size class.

cdr3_aa: CASSIVPTQNYGYTF
cdr3_nt: TGTGCCAGTAGTATAGTTCCAACCCAGAACTATGGCTACACCTTC
v_call: TRBV19
clone_size: .
d_call: .
j_call: TRBJ1-2

cdr3_aa: CASSQETGGGYSYNSPLHF
cdr3_nt: TGCGCCAGCAGCCAGGAGACAGGGGGCGGATACTCCTATAATTCACCCCTCCACTTT
v_call: TRBV4-1
clone_size: .
d_call: TRBD1
j_call: TRBJ1-6

cdr3_aa: CASSASGSSAEKLFF
cdr3_nt: TGTGCCAGCAGCGCCTCGGGGTCGTCGGCTGAAAAACTGTTTTTT
v_call: TRBV7-9
clone_size: .
d_call: .
j_call: TRBJ1-4

cdr3_aa: CASSQKMRTTEAFF
cdr3_nt: TGCGCCAGCAGCCAGAAGATGCGAACGACTGAAGCTTTCTTT
v_call: TRBV4-3
clone_size: .
d_call: .
j_call: TRBJ1-1

cdr3_aa: CASSSTGPGELFF
cdr3_nt: TGTGCCAGCAGCTCGACAGGGCCCGGGGAGCTGTTTTTT
v_call: TRBV7-8
clone_size: .
d_call: TRBD1
j_call: TRBJ2-2

cdr3_aa: CASSSQGAYTGELFF
cdr3_nt: TGTGCCAGCAGCTCTCAGGGGGCCTACACCGGGGAGCTGTTTTTT
v_call: TRBV5-6
clone_size: once
d_call: TRBD1
j_call: TRBJ2-2

cdr3_aa: CASTKTGVETQYF
cdr3_nt: TGTGCCAGCACCAAGACAGGGGTAGAGACCCAGTACTTC
v_call: TRBV25-1
clone_size: .
d_call: TRBD1
j_call: TRBJ2-5

cdr3_aa: CSVRGNTEAFF
cdr3_nt: TGCAGCGTTAGAGGGAACACTGAAGCTTTCTTT
v_call: TRBV29-1
clone_size: .
d_call: .
j_call: TRBJ1-1

cdr3_aa: CAISDLNQETQYF
cdr3_nt: TGTGCCATCAGTGACCTAAATCAAGAGACCCAGTACTTC
v_call: TRBV10-3
clone_size: .
d_call: .
j_call: TRBJ2-5

cdr3_aa: CASSPNYNEQFF
cdr3_nt: TGTGCCAGCAGCCCCAATTACAATGAGCAGTTCTTC
v_call: TRBV7-9
clone_size: once
d_call: .
j_call: TRBJ2-1

cdr3_aa: CSARTDSYYGYTF
cdr3_nt: TGCAGCGCCCGAACGGACAGCTACTATGGCTACACCTTC
v_call: TRBV29-1
clone_size: once
d_call: .
j_call: TRBJ1-2

cdr3_aa: CASSLLEGSNEAFF
cdr3_nt: TGTGCCAGCTCACTTTTGGAGGGTAGCAATGAAGCTTTCTTT
v_call: TRBV18
clone_size: .
d_call: .
j_call: TRBJ1-1

cdr3_aa: CASSPEDRMSNQPQHF
cdr3_nt: TGTGCCAGCAGCCCCGAGGACAGAATGAGCAATCAGCCCCAGCATTTT
v_call: TRBV7-2
clone_size: .
d_call: .
j_call: TRBJ1-5

cdr3_aa: CASSYSPTGNGYTF
cdr3_nt: TGTGCCAGCAGTTACTCGCCGACAGGGAATGGCTACACCTTC
v_call: TRBV6-6
clone_size: .
d_call: TRBD1
j_call: TRBJ1-2

cdr3_aa: CASSVNQYSNQPQHF
cdr3_nt: TGTGCCAGCAGCGTTAATCAGTATAGCAATCAGCCCCAGCATTTT
v_call: TRBV6-5
clone_size: few
d_call: .
j_call: TRBJ1-5

cdr3_aa: CASSPLGVETQYF
cdr3_nt: TGTGCCAGCAGCCCCTTGGGAGTGGAGACCCAGTACTTC
v_call: TRBV27
clone_size: .
d_call: .
j_call: TRBJ2-5

cdr3_aa: CASSSDRRTGGMNTEAFF
cdr3_nt: TGTGCCAGCAGCTCAGACAGGAGGACAGGGGGCATGAACACTGAAGCTTTCTTT
v_call: TRBV2
clone_size: once
d_call: TRBD1
j_call: TRBJ1-1

cdr3_aa: CASNQGPIGYTF
cdr3_nt: TGTGCCAGTAATCAGGGGCCGATCGGCTACACCTTC
v_call: TRBV19
clone_size: once
d_call: .
j_call: TRBJ1-2

cdr3_aa: CASSLLPLYSDRNEKLFF
cdr3_nt: TGTGCCAGCAGTTTACTCCCCCTCTACTCGGACAGAAATGAAAAACTGTTTTTT
v_call: TRBV27
clone_size: .
d_call: .
j_call: TRBJ1-4

cdr3_aa: CSVIDRGNTIYF
cdr3_nt: TGCAGCGTTATAGACAGGGGAAACACCATATATTTT
v_call: TRBV29-1
clone_size: .
d_call: .
j_call: TRBJ1-3

cdr3_aa: CASGFQGPNTEAFF
cdr3_nt: TGTGCTAGTGGTTTTCAGGGGCCAAACACTGAAGCTTTCTTT
v_call: TRBV12-5
clone_size: .
d_call: .
j_call: TRBJ1-1

cdr3_aa: CASRLRDSENTEAFF
cdr3_nt: TGTGCCAGTAGGCTTAGGGACAGCGAGAACACTGAAGCTTTCTTT
v_call: TRBV19
clone_size: .
d_call: TRBD1
j_call: TRBJ1-1

cdr3_aa: CASSSSKSQGNTEAFF
cdr3_nt: TGTGCCAGCAGTTCGTCTAAGTCACAGGGGAACACTGAAGCTTTCTTT
v_call: TRBV6-6
clone_size: .
d_call: .
j_call: TRBJ1-1

cdr3_aa: CASSTHDRDGYTF
cdr3_nt: TGTGCCAGTAGTACCCACGACAGGGATGGCTACACCTTC
v_call: TRBV19
clone_size: .
d_call: TRBD1
j_call: TRBJ1-2

cdr3_aa: CASRAGGTYGYTF
cdr3_nt: TGTGCCAGCAGAGCGGGGGGGACCTATGGCTACACCTTC
v_call: TRBV6-5
clone_size: .
d_call: .
j_call: TRBJ1-2

cdr3_aa: CASSIRRPERINEQFF
cdr3_nt: TGTGCCAGCAGCATTCGCCGGCCGGAGAGGATCAATGAGCAGTTCTTC
v_call: TRBV3-1/TRBV3-2
clone_size: once
d_call: .
j_call: TRBJ2-1

cdr3_aa: CASSVRQALEAEAFF
cdr3_nt: TGTGCCAGCAGTGTCCGACAGGCTTTGGAGGCTGAAGCTTTCTTT
v_call: TRBV2
clone_size: .
d_call: .
j_call: TRBJ1-1

cdr3_aa: CASSLTFGVDNQPQHF
cdr3_nt: TGTGCCAGCTCACTGACCTTCGGGGTTGACAATCAGCCCCAGCATTTT
v_call: TRBV18
clone_size: .
d_call: .
j_call: TRBJ1-5

cdr3_aa: CASSQGSGQGFVADTQYF
cdr3_nt: TGCGCCAGCAGCCAGGGGTCGGGACAGGGGTTTGTCGCAGATACGCAGTATTTT
v_call: TRBV4-3
clone_size: .
d_call: TRBD1
j_call: TRBJ2-3

cdr3_aa: CATSDLGQGNSPLHF
cdr3_nt: TGTGCCACCAGTGACCTTGGACAGGGTAATTCACCCCTCCACTTT
v_call: TRBV24-1
clone_size: .
d_call: TRBD1
j_call: TRBJ1-6

cdr3_aa: CASSGQDYYNEQFF
cdr3_nt: TGTGCCAGCAGTGGGCAGGATTACTACAATGAGCAGTTCTTC
v_call: TRBV25-1
clone_size: .
d_call: .
j_call: TRBJ2-1

cdr3_aa: CASSDEDGGAEAFF
cdr3_nt: TGTGCCAGCAGTGACGAGGACGGGGGGGCTGAAGCTTTCTTT
v_call: TRBV6-4
clone_size: .
d_call: .
j_call: TRBJ1-1

cdr3_aa: CASRRGNYGYTF
cdr3_nt: TGTGCCAGTAGGAGGGGGAACTATGGCTACACCTTC
v_call: TRBV19
clone_size: .
d_call: .
j_call: TRBJ1-2

cdr3_aa: CASSPPAAEAFF
cdr3_nt: TGTGCCAGCTCACCACCAGCCGCTGAAGCTTTCTTT
v_call: TRBV18
clone_size: .
d_call: .
j_call: TRBJ1-1

cdr3_aa: CAISEVGPNRGHYGYTF
cdr3_nt: TGTGCCATCAGTGAGGTGGGTCCGAACAGGGGGCACTATGGCTACACCTTC
v_call: TRBV10-3
clone_size: .
d_call: TRBD1
j_call: TRBJ1-2

cdr3_aa: CASSQDMPTGSYEQYF
cdr3_nt: TGCGCCAGCAGCCAAGATATGCCGACCGGGTCCTACGAGCAGTACTTC
v_call: TRBV4-3
clone_size: .
d_call: .
j_call: TRBJ2-7

cdr3_aa: CASSLYFPYTDTQYF
cdr3_nt: TGTGCCAGCAGTTTATATTTCCCCTACACAGATACGCAGTATTTT
v_call: TRBV27
clone_size: .
d_call: .
j_call: TRBJ2-3

cdr3_aa: CASRNRAPLLDEQYF
cdr3_nt: TGTGCCAGCAGGAACCGAGCGCCTTTGCTGGACGAGCAGTACTTC
v_call: TRBV2
clone_size: .
d_call: .
j_call: TRBJ2-7

cdr3_aa: CASSGTGTHGYTF
cdr3_nt: TGTGCCAGCAGCGGAACAGGGACCCATGGCTACACCTTC
v_call: TRBV9
clone_size: .
d_call: .
j_call: TRBJ1-2

cdr3_aa: CASSKIAGGPGNEQFF
cdr3_nt: TGTGCCAGTAGTAAAATAGCGGGGGGGCCGGGCAATGAGCAGTTCTTC
v_call: TRBV19
clone_size: once
d_call: TRBD2
j_call: TRBJ2-1

cdr3_aa: CASGAGSNQPQHF
cdr3_nt: TGTGCCAGCGGGGCAGGAAGCAATCAGCCCCAGCATTTT
v_call: TRBV5-5
clone_size: .
d_call: .
j_call: TRBJ1-5

cdr3_aa: CASTTENHGVGNQPQHF
cdr3_nt: TGTGCCAGTACCACCGAAAACCACGGGGTTGGCAATCAGCCCCAGCATTTT
v_call: TRBV19
clone_size: .
d_call: .
j_call: TRBJ1-5

cdr3_aa: CASSLGQFLAEAFF
cdr3_nt: TGTGCCAGCAGCTTGGGTCAGTTTTTGGCTGAAGCTTTCTTT
v_call: TRBV5-5
clone_size: .
d_call: .
j_call: TRBJ1-1

cdr3_aa: CASSLPAGKRNSYEQYF
cdr3_nt: TGTGCCAGCTCACTCCCGGCCGGGAAGAGGAACTCCTACGAGCAGTACTTC
v_call: TRBV18
clone_size: .
d_call: .
j_call: TRBJ2-7

cdr3_aa: CSVVSAYGQYF
cdr3_nt: TGCAGCGTTGTAAGCGCTTACGGGCAGTACTTC
v_call: TRBV29-1
clone_size: .
d_call: .
j_call: TRBJ2-7

cdr3_aa: CASSSSGGPREQFF
cdr3_nt: TGTGCCAGCAGCTCATCCGGGGGGCCCCGTGAGCAGTTCTTC
v_call: TRBV11-2
clone_size: .
d_call: .
j_call: TRBJ2-1

cdr3_aa: CASSLGSGQNSNYGYTF
cdr3_nt: TGTGCCAGCAGCTTGGGGAGCGGACAGAACTCTAACTATGGCTACACCTTC
v_call: TRBV5-4
clone_size: .
d_call: .
j_call: TRBJ1-2

cdr3_aa: CASSFSAGVAGELFF
cdr3_nt: TGTGCCAGCAGTTTTTCCGCGGGAGTCGCCGGGGAGCTGTTTTTT
v_call: TRBV28
clone_size: .
d_call: TRBD2
j_call: TRBJ2-2

cdr3_aa: CSVVGTSIGGELFF
cdr3_nt: TGCAGCGTTGTAGGGACTAGCATCGGCGGGGAGCTGTTTTTT
v_call: TRBV29-1
clone_size: .
d_call: TRBD2
j_call: TRBJ2-2

cdr3_aa: CASSRPGAGGYGYTF
cdr3_nt: TGTGCCAGTAGTAGGCCTGGCGCAGGAGGCTATGGCTACACCTTC
v_call: TRBV19
clone_size: .
d_call: .
j_call: TRBJ1-2

cdr3_aa: CASSSAFLAGADTQYF
cdr3_nt: TGTGCCAGCAGCTCCGCGTTCCTAGCGGGAGCAGATACGCAGTATTTT
v_call: TRBV5-4
clone_size: .
d_call: TRBD2
j_call: TRBJ2-3

cdr3_aa: CSVKPSTGNTEAFF
cdr3_nt: TGCAGCGTGAAACCCTCGACAGGGAACACTGAAGCTTTCTTT
v_call: TRBV29-1
clone_size: .
d_call: .
j_call: TRBJ1-1

cdr3_aa: CASGSRGTYEQYF
cdr3_nt: TGTGCCAGCGGATCCAGGGGTACCTACGAGCAGTACTTC
v_call: TRBV7-2
clone_size: .
d_call: .
j_call: TRBJ2-7

cdr3_aa: CATAGFRDTGELFF
cdr3_nt: TGTGCCACCGCCGGGTTTCGGGACACCGGGGAGCTGTTTTTT
v_call: TRBV24-1
clone_size: .
d_call: .
j_call: TRBJ2-2